The source of this TCR beta chain is a study of cytomegalovirus exposure and HLA in healthy donors. Study-level results: Reports indicated that the classifier achieved high specificity and sensitivity in diagnosing cytomegalovirus status.

In the PCR, 60 Vbeta and 13 Jbeta primers were used. The method was immunoSEQ multiplex PCR; TCRdb's version includes in-frame clones alone and lacks a portion of them. The sample data list around 190,000 clones. On this clone itself: Its antigen is undetermined.

CDR3 length: 14 amino acids. J gave up 5 bases and V 0 bases, and 3 bases lay outside the gene matches. Germline CDR1 reads KGHSH; CDR2 reads LQKENI. V gene TRBV18 combines with J gene TRBJ2-7; 8 nucleotides match TRBD2. This sequence was found in a woman aged 30 to 39 in good health and CMV-seropositive. Sequencing was done on a sample of PBMCs. Here the CDR3 reads CASSPPLTSDEQYF. The CDR3 nucleotides read TGTGCCAGCTCACCACCACTGACTAGCGACGAGCAGTACTTC.